This TCR beta chain was sequenced in a study of blood T cells in healthy people across ages. Primers used in a second PCR of about 6 to 11 cycles were a sample-barcoded 5' primer and a J-beta primer mix. Each cDNA molecule was tagged by a template-switch adaptor with 12 random nucleotides. TCRdb itself ran the 5' RACE reads through MiXCR, one entry per CDR3 protein. Of about 780,000 distinct CDR3 sequences listed, under 80% are singletons. Germline values: CDR1 SQVTM, CDR2 ANQGSEA. This CDR3 is 16 amino acids long. V shed 1 base, J shed 15 bases, and the junction held 14 bases outside the gene matches. All donors came from Russia, were Caucasian and healthy, and spanned ages roughly 6 to 100. Drawn from each donor were roughly 9.4 milliliters of peripheral blood.

This clonotype originated in a man aged 25 to 45 in good health. The specimen was blood. The rearrangement uses TRBV29-1 and TRBJ2-1; 14 positions agree with TRBD2. The CDR3 spells CSVEGGVTSGGAGLFF. CDR3 coding DNA: TGCAGCGTTGAAGGGGGCGTGACTAGCGGGGGGGCCGGGTTGTTCTTC.